One and the same sample provided the 21 T cell receptor beta chains below, sequenced in a study of cytomegalovirus exposure and HLA in healthy donors. The PCR ran on 60 Vbeta and 13 Jbeta primers. Profiled with immunoSEQ multiplex PCR; TCRdb holds only in-frame clones, not every one. The sample contains over 150,000 clones, over 75% of which appear only once. The sequenced material came from PBMCs. These receptors originate from a human donor in good health.

This clone was observed a handful of times. The chain is built from TRBV10-2 and TRBJ2-3; TRBD2 might be the D (5 bases). The V gene's germline CDR1 is WSHSY and CDR2 SAAADI. The CDR3 contains 14 residues. Between the trimmed V and J ends, which lost 7 bases and 5 bases, there was a span of 16 bases. The CDR3, as DNA: TGCGCCAGCATGACGGACTTCGCTATAGATACGCAGTATTTT. It specifies CASMTDFAIDTQYF.

The V and J genes are TRBV27 and TRBJ1-1; D is unclear. The germline V gene encodes CDR1 MNHEY and CDR2 SMNVEV (reference sequence). V lost 6 bases, J lost 1 base, and 12 bases lay in between. The CDR3 covers 14 residues. The CDR3 loop is CASSYRGGNTEAFF. The CDR3 DNA reads as TGTGCCAGCAGCTACCGGGGTGGGAACACTGAAGCTTTCTTT.

This sequence joins TRBV7-2 and TRBJ2-7; the match to TRBD2 covers 7 bases. CDR3 size: 14 residues. The trim removed 5 bases at V and 0 bases at J, leaving 4 bases unmatched. Germline-derived CDR1 and CDR2 are SGHTA and FQGNSA. CDR3 bases: TGTGCCAGCAGCCCTAGCGGTGCCTCCTACGAGCAGTACTTC. Amino acids: CASSPSGASYEQYF.

This sequence joins TRBV10-2 and TRBJ2-7; D is perhaps TRBD1 (6 bases). This CDR3 is built from 16 residues. V was clipped by 6 bases and J by 3 bases, with 21 bases between them. Germline V gene sequence: CDR1 WSHSY, CDR2 SAAADI. This CDR3 is CASSKISGTSFYEQYF. The DNA of the CDR3 is TGCGCCAGCAGCAAGATTTCCGGGACATCTTTCTACGAGCAGTACTTC.

This chain uses TRBV2 with TRBJ2-3; 7 bases map to TRBD1. V shed 11 bases, J shed 4 bases, and the junction held 9 bases outside the gene matches. This CDR3 has 13 residues. Germline V CDR1 and CDR2: SNHLY, FYNNEI. As DNA, the CDR3 is TGTGCCGGGATGACAGGGATGCCAGATACGCAGTATTTT. The encoded protein is CAGMTGMPDTQYF. Full variable domain (rest looked up from reference TRBV2 and TRBJ2-3): EPEVTQTPSHQVTQMGQEVILRCVPISNHLYFYWYRQILGQKVEFLVSFYNNEISEKSEIFDDQFSVERPDGSNFTLKIRSTKLEDSAMYFCAGMTGMPDTQYFGPGTRLTVL.

The gene calls are TRBV6-6 and TRBJ2-7, with D perhaps TRBD1 (6 bases). Germline V gene sequence: CDR1 MNHNY, CDR2 SVGAGI (reference sequence). The CDR3 contains 14 residues. Trimming left V 7 bases short and J 1 base short, with 14 bases between. This CDR3 reads CASNHEGGSYEQYF. In DNA, the CDR3 is TGTGCCAGCAACCACGAAGGGGGATCCTACGAGCAGTACTTC.

The CDR3 protein is CASSYVVDQPQHF. The DNA of the CDR3 is TGTGCCAGCAGTTACGTCGTAGATCAGCCCCAGCATTTT. This sequence joins TRBV6-6 and TRBJ1-5; no clear D gene. There are 13 residues in the CDR3. Between the trimmed V and J ends, which lost 2 bases and 5 bases, there was a span of 7 bases. The germline V gene encodes CDR1 MNHNY and CDR2 SVGAGI (reference sequence).

Worth noting for this clone: An end of the junction differs from the germline gene, which may be a read error. The chain carries TRBV18 and TRBJ2-3, with 8 bases lining up with TRBD1. The CDR3 sequence is 14 residues long. Germline V gives CDR1 KGHSH, CDR2 LQKENI. CDR3 sequence reads: CASSPQGVKDTQYF. For the CDR3, the DNA is TGTGCCAGCTCCCCACAGGGGGTAAAAGATACGCAGTATTTT.

The V and J genes are TRBV13 and TRBJ2-7, with 8 bases identical to TRBD1. V shed 4 bases, J shed 3 bases, and the junction held 8 bases outside the gene matches. The germline V gene encodes CDR1 PRHDT and CDR2 FYEKMQ (reference sequence). CDR3 length: 15 residues. The CDR3 DNA is TGTGCCAGCAGCTATTCGACAGGGGCGATCTACGAGCAGTACTTC. Its translation: CASSYSTGAIYEQYF.

The table lists this clone with a few counts. For the CDR3, the DNA is TGTGCCAGCAGCCCGTTAGGCGGGGACAATGAGCAGTTCTTC. It translates to CASSPLGGDNEQFF. The chain is built from TRBV11-2 and TRBJ2-1; maybe TRBD2 (6 bases). The germline V gene encodes CDR1 SGHAT and CDR2 FQNNGV. The V gene lost 5 bases and the J gene lost 5 bases, with 13 bases spanning the gap. The CDR3 loop spans 14 amino acids.

The V gene is TRBV4-3, the J gene TRBJ2-2; D might be TRBD2 (5 bases). CDR1 and CDR2 from the germline V gene are LGHNA and YSLEER. V was trimmed by 0 bases and J by 3 bases, leaving 8 bases between them. The CDR3 sequence is 15 residues long. For the CDR3, the DNA is TGCGCCAGCAGCCAAGACGGGATTTACACCGGGGAGCTGTTTTTT. It specifies CASSQDGIYTGELFF.

V usage is TRBV5-5 and J usage is TRBJ2-2; 10 positions agree with TRBD2. V was pared by 3 bases and J by 7 bases, with 9 bases of the junction left unmatched. Germline lookup yields CDR1 SGHKS and CDR2 YYEKEE (reference sequence). The CDR3 is made up of 16 amino acids. The CDR3 protein is CASSYRSGGANGELFF. CDR3 nucleotides: TGTGCCAGCAGCTACAGGAGCGGGGGGGCTAACGGGGAGCTGTTTTTT.

The rearrangement joins TRBV28 to TRBJ2-7; 10 bases agree with TRBD1. CDR1 and CDR2 from the germline V gene are MDHEN and SYDVKM. This CDR3 comprises 15 residues. V lost 8 bases and J lost 6; bases outside the gene matches: 13. DNA of the CDR3: TGTGCCAGCCGACATCCCGGGACAGGGGAGGGCGAGCAGTACTTC. Amino acids: CASRHPGTGEGEQYF.

V and J are TRBV5-1 and TRBJ2-2; TRBD1 matches at 8 bases. This CDR3 has 15 residues. The germline V gene has CDR1 SGHRS and CDR2 YFSETQ. J was trimmed by 0 bases and V by 2 bases; bases with no gene match: 0. The CDR3 region is CASSFRGPNTGELFF. CDR3 bases: TGCGCCAGCAGCTTCAGGGGGCCGAACACCGGGGAGCTGTTTTTT.

The J gene is TRBJ2-5, the V gene TRBV19; D perhaps matches TRBD1 (6 bases). The CDR3 has 13 amino acids. The V gene lost 4 bases and the J gene lost 5 bases, with 11 bases spanning the gap. The germline gives CDR1 LNHDA, CDR2 SQIVND (reference sequence). CDR3 in amino acids: CASSRQGMETQYF. CDR3 DNA: TGTGCCAGTAGTAGGCAGGGGATGGAGACCCAGTACTTC.

V and J are TRBV5-1 and TRBJ1-4, with TRBD1 matching 7 bases. Germline V gene sequence: CDR1 SGHRS, CDR2 YFSETQ. The CDR3 is made up of 14 amino acids. Germline trimming cut 0 bases from V and 6 bases from J; bases unmatched to any gene: 2. The CDR3 loop is CASSLGQGYEKLFF. In DNA, the CDR3 is TGCGCCAGCAGCTTGGGACAGGGATATGAAAAACTGTTTTTT. The variable domain in full, completed from reference TRBV5-1 and TRBJ1-4, reads KAGVTQTPRYLIKTRGQQVTLSCSPISGHRSVSWYQQTPGQGLQFLFEYFSETQRNKGNFPGRFSGRQFSNSRSEMNVSTLELGDSALYLCASSLGQGYEKLFFGSGTQLSVL.

V is TRBV15 and J is TRBJ2-7, with 10 bases matching TRBD2. The CDR3 runs 15 residues. In germline, CDR1 is LNHNV, CDR2 YYDKDF (reference sequence). The ends lost 1 base at V and 4 bases at J; junction bases unmatched: 4. CDR3 loop: CATSRGGLANYEQYF. The DNA of the CDR3 is TGTGCCACCAGCAGAGGGGGACTAGCGAATTACGAGCAGTACTTC. Full variable domain (remainder filled in from reference TRBV15 and TRBJ2-7): DAMVIQNPRYQVTQFGKPVTLSCSQTLNHNVMYWYQQKSSQAPKLLFHYYDKDFNNEADTPDNFQSRRPNTSFCFLDIRSPGLGDTAMYLCATSRGGLANYEQYFGPGTRLTVT.

A word on this clone: At one of its ends the junction is not consistent with the germline gene, which may arise from a read error. The rearrangement links TRBV6-6 to TRBJ1-1; D perhaps matches TRBD1 (5 bases). The CDR3 contains 10 residues. CDR1 and CDR2 from the germline V gene are MNHNY and SVGAGI (reference sequence). The CDR3 bases are TGTGCCAGCAGGGACACTGAAGCTTCCTTT. This translates into CASRDTEASF.

The chain joins TRBV5-1 to TRBJ2-6; 9 bases align to TRBD1. The V gene end was trimmed by 3 bases and the J gene end by 4 bases; junction bases not matched to a gene: 11. The CDR3 is 18 amino acids. The germline V gene has CDR1 SGHRS and CDR2 YFSETQ. CDR3: CASSSSGTGSSGANVLTF. CDR3 nucleotides: TGCGCCAGCAGCTCCTCCGGGACAGGGTCTTCCGGGGCCAACGTCCTGACTTTC.

The V call is TRBV7-2, the J call TRBJ2-3; 9 bases are shared with TRBD2. The CDR3 is 16 residues long. With 4 bases clipped from V and 9 bases from J, the junction kept 14 bases outside the gene matches. CDR1 SGHTA and CDR2 FQGNSA come from the germline V gene. CDR3 coding DNA: TGTGCCAGCAGCTATAGGCTGCGGGGGGGCGAGTCAACGCAGTATTTT. Protein sequence: CASSYRLRGGESTQYF.

The table lists this clone with a count of one. This chain links TRBV29-1 with TRBJ1-5, with 7 bases matching TRBD1. This CDR3 has 13 amino acids. V trimming: 5 bases; J trimming: 3 bases; junction bases outside the gene matches: 4. Germline V gene lookup returns CDR1 SQVTM and CDR2 ANQGSEA. The chain's CDR3 is CSVRDSINQPQHF. DNA of the CDR3: TGCAGCGTTCGGGACAGCATCAATCAGCCCCAGCATTTT.